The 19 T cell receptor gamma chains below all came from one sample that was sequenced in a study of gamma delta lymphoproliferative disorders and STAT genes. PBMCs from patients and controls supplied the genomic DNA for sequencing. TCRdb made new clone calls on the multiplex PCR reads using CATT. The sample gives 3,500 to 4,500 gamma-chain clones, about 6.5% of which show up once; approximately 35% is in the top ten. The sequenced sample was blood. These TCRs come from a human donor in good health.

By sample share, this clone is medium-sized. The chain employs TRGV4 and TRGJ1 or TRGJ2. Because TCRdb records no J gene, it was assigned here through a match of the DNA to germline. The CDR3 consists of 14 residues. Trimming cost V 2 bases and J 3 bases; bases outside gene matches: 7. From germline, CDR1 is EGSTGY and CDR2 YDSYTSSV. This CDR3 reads CATWDAHTYYKKLF. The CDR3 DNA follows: TGTGCCACCTGGGATGCGCACACTTATTATAAGAAACTCTTT.

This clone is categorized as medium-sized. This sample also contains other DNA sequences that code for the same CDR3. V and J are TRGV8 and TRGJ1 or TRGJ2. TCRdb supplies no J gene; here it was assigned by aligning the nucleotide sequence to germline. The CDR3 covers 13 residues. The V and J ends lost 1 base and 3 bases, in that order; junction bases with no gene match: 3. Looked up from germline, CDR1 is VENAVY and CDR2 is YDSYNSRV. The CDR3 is CATWDSLYYKKLF. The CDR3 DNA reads TGTGCCACCTGGGATAGCCTTTATTATAAGAAACTCTTT.

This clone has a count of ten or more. The CDR3 DNA is TGTGCTGCGTGGGATGGGATTTATTATAAGAAACTCTTT. Its protein is CAAWDGIYYKKLF. V usage is TRGV10 and J usage is TRGJ1 or TRGJ2. TCRdb offers no J gene call, so here the DNA was matched to germline to obtain one. TRGV10 is filed as an ORF, its function uncertain. The CDR3 is 13 residues long. After removal of 8 bases from V and 3 bases from J, the junction contained 8 bases not matched to a gene.

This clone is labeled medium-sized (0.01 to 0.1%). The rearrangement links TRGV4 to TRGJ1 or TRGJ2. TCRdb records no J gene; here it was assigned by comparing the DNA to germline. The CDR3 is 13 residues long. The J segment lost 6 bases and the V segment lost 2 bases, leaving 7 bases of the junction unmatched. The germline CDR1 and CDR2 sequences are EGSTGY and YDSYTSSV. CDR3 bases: TGTGCCACCTGGGATGAGGGGGGTTATAAGAAACTCTTT. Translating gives CATWDEGGYKKLF.

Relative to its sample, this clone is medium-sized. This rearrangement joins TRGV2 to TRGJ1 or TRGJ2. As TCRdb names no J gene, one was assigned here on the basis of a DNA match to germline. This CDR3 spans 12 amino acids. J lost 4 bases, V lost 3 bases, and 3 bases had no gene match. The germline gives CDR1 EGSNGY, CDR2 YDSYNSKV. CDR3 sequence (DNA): TGTGCCACCTGGGACCTATATTATAAGAAACTCTTT. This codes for CATWDLYYKKLF.

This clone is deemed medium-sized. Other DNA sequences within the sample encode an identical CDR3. The CDR3 spells CATWDGLTGWFKIF. The CDR3 nucleotides read TGTGCCACCTGGGACGGGCTGACTGGTTGGTTCAAGATATTT. The rearrangement links TRGV2 to TRGJP1. Germline matching of the DNA provided the J gene here, since TCRdb leaves it blank. Per the germline V gene, CDR1 is EGSNGY and CDR2 is YDSYNSKV. The length of the CDR3 is 14 residues. Germline trimming cut 0 bases from V and 5 bases from J; bases unmatched to any gene: 3.

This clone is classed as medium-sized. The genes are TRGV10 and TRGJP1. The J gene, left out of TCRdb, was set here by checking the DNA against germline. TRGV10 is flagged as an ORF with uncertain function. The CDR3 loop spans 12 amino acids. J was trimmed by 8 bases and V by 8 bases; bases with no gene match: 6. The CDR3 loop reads CAAWERGWFKIF. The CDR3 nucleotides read TGTGCTGCGTGGGAAAGGGGTTGGTTCAAGATATTT.

In DNA form, the CDR3 reads TGTGCTGCGTGGGATTTGGGTATCGGGGATTATTATAAGAAACTCTTT. Translation: CAAWDLGIGDYYKKLF. The gene calls are TRGV10 and TRGJ1 or TRGJ2. TCRdb carries no J gene annotation; the J gene was assigned here by matching the DNA with germline. TRGV10 is noted as an ORF with a role that remains uncertain. The ends lost 8 bases at V and 2 bases at J; junction bases unmatched: 16. The CDR3 contains 16 residues.

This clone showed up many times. The CDR3 bases are TGTGCCACCTGGGACCATCCTAAGAAACTCTTT. Residues: CATWDHPKKLF. The V gene is TRGV5, the J gene TRGJ1 or TRGJ2. Germline matching of the DNA provided the J gene here, since TCRdb leaves it blank. CDR1 is VINAFY and CDR2 is YDVSNSKD in the germline V gene. J lost 9 bases, V lost 3 bases, and 5 bases had no gene match. This CDR3 contains 11 residues.

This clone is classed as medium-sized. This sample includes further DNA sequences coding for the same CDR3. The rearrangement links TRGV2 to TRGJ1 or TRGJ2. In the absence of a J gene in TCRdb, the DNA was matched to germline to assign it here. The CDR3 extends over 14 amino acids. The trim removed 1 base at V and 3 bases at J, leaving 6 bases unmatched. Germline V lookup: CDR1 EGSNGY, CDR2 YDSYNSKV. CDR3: CATWDGNLYYKKLF. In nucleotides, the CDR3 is TGTGCCACCTGGGACGGCAACCTTTATTATAAGAAACTCTTT.

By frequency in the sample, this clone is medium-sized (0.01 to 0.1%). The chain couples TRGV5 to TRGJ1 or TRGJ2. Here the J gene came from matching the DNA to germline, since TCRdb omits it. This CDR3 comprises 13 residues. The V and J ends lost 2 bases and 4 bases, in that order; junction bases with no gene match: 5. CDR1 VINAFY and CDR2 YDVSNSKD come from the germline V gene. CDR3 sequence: CATWDTKYYKKLF. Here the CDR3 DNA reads TGTGCCACCTGGGACACAAAATATTATAAGAAACTCTTT.

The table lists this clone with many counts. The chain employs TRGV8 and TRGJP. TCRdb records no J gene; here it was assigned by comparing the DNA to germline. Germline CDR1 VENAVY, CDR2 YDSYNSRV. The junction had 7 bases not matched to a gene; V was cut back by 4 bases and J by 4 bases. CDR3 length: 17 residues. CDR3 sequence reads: CATWDYTQELGKKIKVF. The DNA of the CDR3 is TGTGCCACCTGGGACTATACTCAAGAGTTGGGCAAAAAAATCAAGGTATTT.

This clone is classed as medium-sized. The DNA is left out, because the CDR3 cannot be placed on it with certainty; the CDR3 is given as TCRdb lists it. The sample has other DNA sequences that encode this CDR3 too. CDR3 sequence: CTTVPAGSLSGWFKIF. The V gene was identified as TRGV11, while no J gene was called. TRGV11 is recorded as an ORF, its role being uncertain. Counting both end residues, the CDR3 totals 16 amino acids.

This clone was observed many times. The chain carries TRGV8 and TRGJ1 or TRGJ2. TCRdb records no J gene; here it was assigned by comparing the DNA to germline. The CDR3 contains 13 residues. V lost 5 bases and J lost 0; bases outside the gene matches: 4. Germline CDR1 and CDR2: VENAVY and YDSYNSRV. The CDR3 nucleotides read TGTGCCACCTGGGGCGCGAATTATTATAAGAAACTCTTT. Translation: CATWGANYYKKLF.

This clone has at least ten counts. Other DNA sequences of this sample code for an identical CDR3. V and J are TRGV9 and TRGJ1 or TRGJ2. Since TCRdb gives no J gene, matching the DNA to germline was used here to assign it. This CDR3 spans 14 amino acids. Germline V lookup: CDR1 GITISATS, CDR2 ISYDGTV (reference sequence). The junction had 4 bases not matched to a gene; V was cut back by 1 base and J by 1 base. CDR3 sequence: CALWEVPNYYKKLF. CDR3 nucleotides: TGTGCCTTGTGGGAGGTTCCTAATTATTATAAGAAACTCTTT.

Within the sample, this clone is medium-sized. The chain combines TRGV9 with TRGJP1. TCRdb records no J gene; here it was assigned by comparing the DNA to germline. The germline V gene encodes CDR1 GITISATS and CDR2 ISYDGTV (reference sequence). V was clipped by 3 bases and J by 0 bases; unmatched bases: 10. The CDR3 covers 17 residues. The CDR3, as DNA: TGTGCCTTGTGGGAGCAACCCCCCCATACCACTGGTTGGTTCAAGATATTT. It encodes CALWEQPPHTTGWFKIF.

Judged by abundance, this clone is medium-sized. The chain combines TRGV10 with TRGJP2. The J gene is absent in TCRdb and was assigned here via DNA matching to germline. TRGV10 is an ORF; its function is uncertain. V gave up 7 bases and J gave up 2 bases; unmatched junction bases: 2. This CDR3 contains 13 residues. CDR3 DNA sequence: TGTGCTGCGTGGTCAAGTAGTGATTGGATCAAGACGTTT. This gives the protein CAAWSSSDWIKTF.

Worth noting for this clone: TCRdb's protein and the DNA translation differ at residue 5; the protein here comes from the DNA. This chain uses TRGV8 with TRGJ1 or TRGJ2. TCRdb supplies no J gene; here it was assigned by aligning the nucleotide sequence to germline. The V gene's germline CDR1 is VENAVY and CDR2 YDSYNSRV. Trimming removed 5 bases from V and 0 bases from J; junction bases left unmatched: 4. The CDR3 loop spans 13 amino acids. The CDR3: CATWVPNYYKKLF. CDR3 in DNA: TGTGCCACCTGGGTTCCGAATTATTATAAGAAACTCTTT.

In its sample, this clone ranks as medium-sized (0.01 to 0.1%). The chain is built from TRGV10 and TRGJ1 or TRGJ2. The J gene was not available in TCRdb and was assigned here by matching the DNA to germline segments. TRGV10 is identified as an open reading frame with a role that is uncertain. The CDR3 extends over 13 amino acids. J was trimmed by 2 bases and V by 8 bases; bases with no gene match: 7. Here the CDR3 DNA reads TGTGCTGCGTGGGAGGACGATTATTATAAGAAACTCTTT. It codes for CAAWEDDYYKKLF.